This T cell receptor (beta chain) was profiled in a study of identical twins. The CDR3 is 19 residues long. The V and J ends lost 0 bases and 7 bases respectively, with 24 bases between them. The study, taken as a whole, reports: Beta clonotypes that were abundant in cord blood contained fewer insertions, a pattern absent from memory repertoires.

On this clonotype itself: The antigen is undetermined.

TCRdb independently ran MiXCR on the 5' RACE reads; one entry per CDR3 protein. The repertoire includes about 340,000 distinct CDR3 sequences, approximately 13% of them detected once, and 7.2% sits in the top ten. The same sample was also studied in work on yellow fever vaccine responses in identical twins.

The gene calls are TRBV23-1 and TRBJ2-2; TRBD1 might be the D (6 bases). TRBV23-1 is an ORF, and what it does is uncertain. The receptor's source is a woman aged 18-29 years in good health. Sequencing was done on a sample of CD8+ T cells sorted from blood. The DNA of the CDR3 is TGCGCCAGCAGTCAATCAATGGGGGAAGGGACACGCAACCTCGGGGAGCTGTTTTTT. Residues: CASSQSMGEGTRNLGELFF.